This TCR beta chain is drawn from a study of neoadjuvant anti-PD-1 for oral cavity cancer. This CDR3 spans 14 amino acids. Germline V gene sequence: CDR1 MNHEY, CDR2 SVGAGI. Trimming removed 6 bases at V and 4 bases at J, with 13 bases between. Sequencing was performed with immunoSEQ multiplex PCR; in TCRdb, only in-frame clones are kept and a portion is missing. Of 80,000 to 95,000 clones listed, approximately 80% are singletons. Patients were newly diagnosed with stage II-IVA oral cavity squamous cell carcinoma without prior systemic or radiation treatment. No culture or expansion preceded analysis of these blood cells.

Sequenced here: PBMCs, sampled before nivolumab (anti-PD-1) treatment. The rearrangement joins TRBV6-5 to TRBJ1-3; no definite D call. The TCR was taken from a person between 35 and 79 years old with oral cavity squamous cell carcinoma. The CDR3 DNA reads as TGTGCCAGCAGGGTTTATGAAGGAGGAAACACCATATATTTT. This encodes CASRVYEGGNTIYF.